This T cell receptor (beta chain) was identified in a study of neurological immune-mediated disorders (dated by TCRdb to the late 2010s). Regarding the study in general: Among the roughly 35 multiple sclerosis patients, roughly 31 had relapsing-remitting MS and 3 had secondary progressive MS. The study compared peripheral blood TCR-beta repertoires of HTLV-I-associated myelopathy (HAM/TSP) patients, multiple sclerosis patients and healthy controls using UMI-based sequencing. The cohort comprised 60 to 75 subjects: approximately 15 HAM/TSP patients, approximately 34 multiple sclerosis patients and 20 healthy controls. Longitudinal samples, technical triplicates and paired sorted CD4+ and CD8+ T-cell subsets, alongside PBMC samples, were included among the approximately 110 TCR-beta libraries. The full study reports these points: Phylogenetic analysis grouped repertoires from 18 of 34 MS patients into a cluster of related CDR3 sequences, suggesting a possible repertoire-level signature. No identical CDR3 amino acid sequences were shared among expanded clones across subjects, suggesting private TCR-beta repertoires in all groups. TCR clonal expansion was greatest in HAM/TSP patients and smallest in MS patients, who ranked below even healthy controls. No association of the MS cluster with clinical or MRI features was observed, and the need for larger cohorts was stated by the authors.

This clonotype has a count of ten or more. The target of this receptor is not known. There are no base qualities to consult, and no much larger clone falls within one base. To synthesize cDNA, template-switch 5'RACE was performed with a primer carrying a 10-nucleotide random unique molecular identifier so that each TCR transcript was tagged. Every sequencing run yielded over 170 million TCR-beta sequences covering 15-18 subjects. The RNeasy kit was used for extraction of total RNA. The KAPA Real-time Library Amplification kit was used to amplify TCR-beta VDJ regions with primers targeting the TCR constant region and the 5'RACE anchor. A first PCR added sample indexes and Illumina adaptors, and a second PCR then raised library yield. After Ampure bead purification, the TCR product of roughly 650 bp was size-selected on a 2% E-gel SizeSelection system. Before pooling, library quality was assessed on a Bioanalyzer, concentration was determined with Qubit, and library quantification was performed with the Kapa Library Quantification kit. An Illumina HiSeq 2500 was used to sequence the libraries paired-end at 2 x 150 bp. To increase sequence diversity, roughly 24-32% phiX was spiked into each library pool. In the original analysis: The quality-filtered reads were processed with the UMI-based MiGEC pipeline, whose error correction step removed more than 80% of the raw TCR sequences. VDJ genes were aligned to IMGT germline references, and each clonotype was defined by a unique CDR3 amino acid sequence together with V-J genes. VDJtools evaluated clonal expansion, Shannon diversity and CDR3 relatedness (CalcPairwiseDistances, ClusterSamples); CLCbio workbench built phylogenetic trees. Clones with at least 8 unique UMIs were defined as expanded, with this threshold being based on coefficient-of-variation modelling across technical triplicates. The public sequencing data were trimmed at Q25 with fastp and processed into clonotypes with MiXCR by TCRdb, which kept only in-frame beta chains. Rows matching on CDR3 protein sequence are summarized as one entry with the most common DNA and genes. These V and J calls rely on TCRdb rather than the paper's analysis. The sample table lists 15,000 to 20,000 distinct CDR3 sequences, less than 3.5% of them with a count of one. The ten largest clones take up around 5.5% of the sample.

For the unsorted PBMC libraries, 2 million PBMCs were stored in RNAlater at -80 degrees C until RNA extraction and were used to generate the libraries. The multiple sclerosis patients were enrolled in a US clinical protocol that used magnetic resonance imaging to evaluate disease progression. Peripheral blood was subjected to Ficoll-Hypaque density gradient centrifugation to isolate PBMCs, which were then cryopreserved in liquid nitrogen. The V end gives up 2 bases and the J end 4 bases, leaving 5 bases in the junction not matched to a gene. The CDR1 and CDR2 encoded by the germline V gene are MNHEY and SVGEGT. The CDR3 sequence holds 15 residues, the cysteine and phenylalanine included. Just the 45-base CDR3 DNA is kept, in frame starting at base 1.

The TCR comes from a woman younger than 35 with multiple sclerosis. The sample comprised PBMCs. The chain is assembled from TRBV6-2 or TRBV6-3 and TRBJ2-3, with 8 junctional bases fitting TRBD2. The CDR3 loop reads CASSYVGRVPDTQYF. The nucleotide sequence reads TGTGCCAGCAGTTACGTCGGGAGGGTCCCAGATACGCAGTATTTT.